This passage covers 30 T cell receptor beta chains from one sample sequenced in a study of blood T cells in healthy people across ages (dated by TCRdb to 2013 to 2016). Receptor libraries were prepared by 5' RACE. The sequencer was an Illumina HiSeq 2500. A second PCR of roughly 7 to 11 cycles was performed with a sample-barcoded 5' primer and a J-beta primer mix. TCRdb itself trimmed the public reads at Q25 with fastp, ran MiXCR and retained productive beta chains. Identical CDR3 protein sequences are pooled into one entry, listed with their most common genes and DNA. The sample table holds around 850,000 distinct CDR3 sequences, of which roughly 40% were seen once. The ten largest clonotypes hold 10% to 15% of the sample. The sample comprised blood. The source is a young man in good health.

This clonotype has only a few counts. The junction departs from germline at one end; a sequencing error may be responsible. The chain has TRBV7-9 and TRBJ1-2, with D tentatively TRBD1 (5 bases). From germline, CDR1 is SEHNR and CDR2 FQNEAQ (reference sequence). The CDR3 runs to 14 residues. In DNA, the CDR3 is TGTGCCTGCAGCCGGGGGGAACAGTCCTATGGCTACACCTTC. Residues: CACSRGEQSYGYTF.

The rearrangement uses TRBV4-1 and TRBJ1-4; D may be TRBD1 (6 bases). The CDR3 covers 13 residues. CDR1 MGHRA and CDR2 YSYEKL come from the germline V gene. Trimming left V 6 bases short and J 12 bases short, with 17 bases between. CDR3 loop: CASSVTGNEELFF. CDR3 nucleotides: TGCGCCAGCAGTGTAACAGGGAACGAAGAACTGTTTTTT.

This clonotype was detected a few times. V gene TRBV29-1 combines with J gene TRBJ2-5; D unclear. V lost 4 bases and J lost 5, with 8 bases in between. This CDR3 spans 11 amino acids. From germline, CDR1 is SQVTM and CDR2 ANQGSEA. The CDR3 reads CSVGREETQYF. CDR3 coding DNA: TGCAGCGTTGGTCGAGAGGAGACCCAGTACTTC.

This clonotype was seen only once. A much more abundant neighbour one base away suggests this may be a read error. The rearrangement joins TRBV20-1 to TRBJ2-7, with D hard to call. This CDR3 comprises 12 residues. Germline V gene data show CDR1 as DFQATT and CDR2 as SNEGSKA (reference sequence). In nucleotides, the CDR3 is TGCTGTGCTAGAGAGTTAACCTACGAGCAGTACTTC. It specifies CCARELTYEQYF.

With respect to this clonotype: Its ends do not fully match the called genes, so a read error is possible. V usage is TRBV4-1 and J usage is TRBJ2-3, with a weak D call TRBD1 (6 bases). The CDR3 loop spans 16 amino acids. Per germline, CDR1 MGHRA and CDR2 YSYEKL. As DNA, the CDR3 is TGCGCCAGCAACCAAGAAAGACAGGTAATCAGAGATACGCAGTATTTT. Its protein is CASNQERQVIRDTQYF.

CDR3 region: CASSQDGTSTDTQYF. CDR3 sequence (DNA): TGTGCCAGCAGCCAAGATGGGACTAGCACAGATACGCAGTATTTT. This chain connects TRBV4-2 to TRBJ2-3, with D possibly being TRBD2 (6 bases). Trimming pared 0 bases from V and 0 bases from J, leaving 7 bases between. This CDR3 comprises 15 residues. From germline, CDR1 is LGHNA and CDR2 YNFKEQ.

V and J are TRBV4-3 and TRBJ2-3; 7 bases line up with TRBD2. Germline V CDR1 and CDR2: LGHNA, YSLEER. With V trimmed by 0 bases and J by 5 bases, 8 bases remained unmatched. The CDR3 contains 16 residues. This CDR3 is CASSQESAGVGDTQYF. In DNA form, the CDR3 reads TGCGCCAGCAGCCAAGAATCCGCGGGGGTGGGAGATACGCAGTATTTT.

In regard to this clonotype: A much larger clone lies one base from this, so it may be a read error. The J gene is TRBJ2-3, the V gene TRBV6-1; 8 nucleotides match TRBD2. J lost 4 bases, V lost 2 bases, and 5 bases had no gene match. CDR3 length equals 15 residues. Germline V CDR1 and CDR2: MNHNS, SASEGT. The CDR3 loop is CASSETNGGADTQYF. The CDR3 bases are TGTGCCAGCAGTGAAACTAACGGGGGGGCAGATACGCAGTATTTT.

The J gene is TRBJ1-1, the V gene TRBV28, with D possibly TRBD1 on 6 matching bases. This CDR3 is 17 amino acids long. CDR1 MDHEN and CDR2 SYDVKM come from the germline V gene. The V end lost 6 bases, the J end lost 4 bases, and 24 bases lay between the germline ends. The chain's CDR3 is CASSPGEPGHLGTEAFF. Written as DNA, the CDR3 is TGTGCCAGCAGCCCAGGGGAACCGGGACACCTGGGCACTGAAGCTTTCTTT.

The V gene is TRBV7-9, the J gene TRBJ2-2; D possibly corresponds to TRBD1 (6 bases). Trimming took 7 bases from V and 4 from J, leaving 16 bases between them. The CDR3 extends over 15 amino acids. Germline CDR1 is SEHNR and CDR2 is FQNEAQ (reference sequence). The CDR3 coding sequence is TGTGCCAGCATCCAAAGGACAGAGCTCACCGGGGAGCTGTTTTTT. It specifies CASIQRTELTGELFF. The whole variable domain, remainder taken from reference TRBV7-9 and TRBJ2-2, is DTGVSQNPRHKITKRGQNVTFRCDPISEHNRLYWYRQTLGQGPEFLTYFQNEAQLEKSRLLSDRFSAERPKGSFSTLEIQRTEQGDSAMYLCASIQRTELTGELFFGEGSRLTVL.

Here the CDR3 reads CSGGEGETQYF. CDR3 DNA: TGCAGTGGCGGGGAAGGCGAGACCCAGTACTTC. The chain links TRBV20-1 to TRBJ2-4; tentative D call: TRBD2 (6 bases). TRBJ2-5 matches the DNA end more closely, so the J call is doubtful. Looked up from germline, CDR1 is DFQATT and CDR2 is SNEGSKA (reference sequence). This CDR3 contains 11 residues.

This clonotype was seen many times. V and J are TRBV4-1 and TRBJ2-1; D is unclear. The ends were cut back, 1 base at V and 8 bases at J, with 12 bases in the middle. This CDR3 has 14 amino acids. The germline V gene has CDR1 MGHRA and CDR2 YSYEKL. The chain's CDR3 is CASSQVGFSDEQFF. The CDR3 nucleotides read TGCGCCAGCAGCCAAGTGGGGTTTAGTGATGAGCAGTTCTTC.

This clonotype was found once. This may come from a read error, since a much larger clone is one base off. This chain joins TRBV10-3 and TRBJ2-3; D ambiguous. CDR3 length equals 17 residues. V was clipped by 10 bases and J by 4 bases, with 27 bases between them. Germline V gene lookup returns CDR1 ENHRY and CDR2 SYGVKD. DNA of the CDR3: TGTGCCACCGCTGGGTGGAGAATAGAGGAGAGACCAGATACGCAGTATTTT. Its protein product is CATAGWRIEERPDTQYF.

Remarks on this clonotype: This may come from a read error, since a much larger clone is one base off. This chain uses TRBV5-1 with TRBJ2-5; D is tentatively TRBD1 or TRBD2 (5 bases each). The J call is in doubt because the DNA end fits TRBJ2-7 better. The CDR3 covers 14 residues. The germline CDR1 and CDR2 sequences are SGHRS and YFSETQ. CDR3 sequence (DNA): TGCGCCAGCAGCTTGGAGGGGACGGAATACGAGCAGTACTTC. It codes for CASSLEGTEYEQYF.

The chain combines TRBV10-3 with TRBJ2-5; D unresolved. V was pared by 0 bases and J by 7 bases, with 9 bases between. Germline V CDR1 and CDR2: ENHRY, SYGVKD. The CDR3 sequence is 13 residues long. The CDR3 DNA reads TGTGCCATCAGTGAGTCGAATCCCGGGACCCAGTACTTC. Encoded protein: CAISESNPGTQYF.

In this sample, this clonotype turned up a few times. This chain uses TRBV21-1 with TRBJ1-1; TRBD1, the table's D call, lacks a check against the DNA. TRBV21-1 represents a pseudogene. The CDR3 loop spans 18 amino acids. The CDR3 region has the DNA TGTGCCAGCAGCAAGGTGGGAATGGGGGGGGCATTCAACACTGAAGCTTTCTTT. Translation: CASSKVGMGGAFNTEAFF.

The V call is TRBV11-2, the J call TRBJ2-5, with 9 nucleotides matching TRBD1. CDR3 size: 16 residues. V shed 0 bases, J shed 11 bases, and the junction held 13 bases outside the gene matches. Germline V CDR1 and CDR2: SGHAT, FQNNGV. The CDR3 nucleotides read TGTGCCAGCAGCTTAGATAGGGGACAGGGCCTCAATGAGCAGTACTTC. Protein sequence: CASSLDRGQGLNEQYF.

V and J are TRBV2 and TRBJ2-3; TRBD1 might be the D (5 bases). Trimming removed 3 bases from V and 0 bases from J, with 13 bases in between. CDR1 and CDR2 from the germline V gene are SNHLY and FYNNEI. The CDR3 totals 16 residues. The CDR3 DNA sequence: TGTGCCAGCAGTGATACAGGAATAACTAGCACAGATACGCAGTATTTT. Its protein product is CASSDTGITSTDTQYF.

The chain couples TRBV7-2 to TRBJ1-5; 9 bases are shared with TRBD1. CDR1 is SGHTA and CDR2 is FQGNSA in the germline V gene. V lost 1 base and J lost 7; bases outside the gene matches: 8. This CDR3 has 16 amino acids. DNA of the CDR3: TGTGCCAGCAGCTTAGATTTCGGGGACAGGGTCCAGCCCCAGCATTTT. Translation gives CASSLDFGDRVQPQHF.

In its sample, this clonotype was seen a few times. This sequence joins TRBV20-1 and TRBJ1-2, with TRBD1 matching 7 bases. The V segment lost 6 bases and the J segment 2 bases; nucleotides outside the gene matches: 12. CDR1 and CDR2 from the germline V gene are DFQATT and SNEGSKA (reference sequence). The CDR3 contains 15 residues. This chain's CDR3 is CSAATPGQRNYGYTF. DNA of the CDR3: TGCAGTGCAGCAACCCCGGGACAGCGGAACTATGGCTACACCTTC.

This chain uses TRBV7-2 with TRBJ2-3, with D unclear. The V gene's germline CDR1 is SGHTA and CDR2 FQGNSA. V was cut by 0 bases and J by 3 bases, with 10 bases left in between. This CDR3 is 15 amino acids long. CDR3 in amino acids: CASSLARTMTDTQYF. The CDR3 DNA reads as TGTGCCAGCAGCTTAGCGCGGACGATGACAGATACGCAGTATTTT. The full variable domain, completed using reference TRBV7-2 and TRBJ2-3, is GAGVSQSPSNKVTEKGKDVELRCDPISGHTALYWYRQSLGQGLEFLIYFQGNSAPDKSGLPSDRFSAERTGGSVSTLTIQRTQQEDSAVYLCASSLARTMTDTQYFGPGTRLTVL.

This chain connects TRBV6-5 to TRBJ2-2; D possibly corresponds to TRBD1 (6 bases). Germline CDR1 reads MNHEY; CDR2 reads SVGAGI. V was trimmed by 5 bases and J by 6 bases, leaving 19 bases between them. This CDR3 is 16 amino acids long. The CDR3 sequence: CASSHPQGRLAGELFF. DNA of the CDR3: TGTGCCAGCAGTCACCCGCAGGGGCGGTTGGCCGGGGAGCTGTTTTTT.

This clonotype was counted a few times. The gene calls are TRBV28 and TRBJ2-3; D is uncertain. The CDR3 extends over 16 amino acids. The V end was cut by 3 bases, the J end by 0 bases, with 13 bases between. CDR1 and CDR2 from the germline V gene are MDHEN and SYDVKM. This CDR3 is CASSFSKTLSTDTQYF. CDR3 DNA: TGTGCCAGCAGTTTTAGTAAGACCCTTAGCACAGATACGCAGTATTTT. The full variable domain, its missing parts supplied by reference TRBV28 and TRBJ2-3, is DVKVTQSSRYLVKRTGEKVFLECVQDMDHENMFWYRQDPGLGLRLIYFSYDVKMKEKGDIPEGYSVSREKKERFSLILESASTNQTSMYLCASSFSKTLSTDTQYFGPGTRLTVL.

V usage is TRBV12-3 or TRBV12-4 and J usage is TRBJ1-2; 10 positions match TRBD1. Trimming at V came to 6 bases and at J to 7 bases, leaving 20 bases not matched to a gene. This CDR3 is 18 amino acids long. CDR3 sequence (DNA): TGTGCCAGCAGCTCGGGGGGGACAGGGGTAATTTCTGAGCGTGGCTACACCTTC. This codes for CASSSGGTGVISERGYTF.

The chain has TRBV4-1 and TRBJ1-1, with a possible D match to TRBD1 (5 bases). Trimming took 0 bases from V and 3 from J, leaving 11 bases between them. Germline V lookup: CDR1 MGHRA, CDR2 YSYEKL. The CDR3 covers 15 residues. CDR3 in DNA: TGCGCCAGCAGCCAAGATCTGGGGGGAGACACTGAAGCTTTCTTT. As protein: CASSQDLGGDTEAFF.

The chain is built from TRBV13 and TRBJ2-1; 10 nucleotides match TRBD2. The trim removed 0 bases at V and 11 bases at J, leaving 7 bases unmatched. Germline lookup yields CDR1 PRHDT and CDR2 FYEKMQ (reference sequence). This CDR3 region has 15 residues. CDR3 DNA sequence: TGTGCCAGCAGCTTAGGGACTAGCGGGCCCCAGAAGCAGTTCTTC. This gives the protein CASSLGTSGPQKQFF.

V is TRBV7-2 and J is TRBJ1-5, with 8 bases identical to TRBD1. The CDR3 extends over 15 amino acids. Trimming removed 3 bases from V and 3 bases from J; junction bases left unmatched: 4. CDR1 and CDR2 from the germline V gene are SGHTA and FQGNSA. The CDR3: CASSFYRGVNQPQHF. The CDR3 nucleotides read TGTGCCAGCAGCTTCTACAGGGGGGTCAATCAGCCCCAGCATTTT.

This clonotype came up many times. The CDR3 sequence is CASRRTSGYEQYF. CDR3 in DNA: TGTGCCAGCAGACGAACATCAGGTTACGAGCAGTACTTC. This chain joins TRBV11-2 and TRBJ2-7, with no clear D. V lost 6 bases, J lost 4 bases, and 13 bases lay in between. The CDR3 has 13 amino acids. Germline V CDR1 and CDR2: SGHAT, FQNNGV. Full variable domain (missing parts from reference TRBV11-2 and TRBJ2-7): EAGVAQSPRYKIIEKRQSVAFWCNPISGHATLYWYQQILGQGPKLLIQFQNNGVVDDSQLPKDRFSAERLKGVDSTLKIQPAKLEDSAVYLCASRRTSGYEQYFGPGTRLTVT.

This clonotype was seen a few times. This rearrangement joins TRBV5-6 to TRBJ2-1, with 7 bases matching TRBD2. Trimming at V came to 4 bases and at J to 5 bases, leaving 6 bases not matched to a gene. This CDR3 has 14 residues. Germline CDR1 and CDR2: SGHDT and YYEEEE. The CDR3 DNA follows: TGTGCCAGCAGCCCACGACTAGCAGACAATGAGCAGTTCTTC. Its translation: CASSPRLADNEQFF.

This chain uses TRBV12-3 or TRBV12-4 with TRBJ1-5; TRBD1 matches at 9 bases. CDR3 size: 14 residues. Trimming at V came to 6 bases and at J to 6 bases, leaving 6 bases not matched to a gene. CDR3 sequence: CASSKTGGGQPQHF. In DNA, the CDR3 is TGTGCCAGCAGCAAGACAGGGGGAGGTCAGCCCCAGCATTTT.